A selection of T cell receptor beta chains follows, all from one sample in a study of blood T cell repertoires in COVID-19. This table comes from immunoSEQ multiplex PCR, and its TCRdb copy is limited to in-frame clones, with some not included. The sample holds roughly 97,000 clones, 85% to 90% seen once. The sequencing sample was made of peripheral blood. The receptor set was obtained from a human donor in a cohort sampled during active COVID-19. Both conserved end residues are part of each CDR3. D genes are given only for firm matches. Rows may omit the clone size; those that give it use once, few, many or a size class.

d_call: NA
j_call: TRBJ2-3
clone_size: NA
v_call: TRBV7-9
cdr3_aa: CASSSMRHTLTDTQYF
cdr3_nt: TGTGCCAGCAGCTCTATGAGGCACACGCTCACAGATACGCAGTATTTT

d_call: TRBD1
j_call: TRBJ2-1
clone_size: NA
v_call: TRBV11-3
cdr3_aa: CASTLGGRGRNNEQFF
cdr3_nt: TGTGCCAGCACCCTCGGGGGCAGGGGGCGGAACAATGAGCAGTTCTTC

d_call: NA
j_call: TRBJ2-7
clone_size: few
v_call: TRBV11-3
cdr3_aa: CASSLVFQGRYEQYF
cdr3_nt: TGTGCCAGCAGCTTAGTTTTCCAGGGTCGCTACGAGCAGTACTTC

d_call: TRBD1
j_call: TRBJ2-7
clone_size: few
v_call: TRBV7-9
cdr3_aa: CASRGGAAYEQYF
cdr3_nt: TGTGCCAGCCGAGGGGGCGCTGCCTACGAGCAGTACTTC

d_call: NA
j_call: TRBJ2-1
clone_size: once
v_call: TRBV7-3
cdr3_aa: CASSLTGGHNEQFF
cdr3_nt: TGTGCCAGCAGCTTAACCGGGGGGCACAATGAGCAGTTCTTC

d_call: NA
j_call: TRBJ1-4
clone_size: NA
v_call: TRBV2
cdr3_aa: CASSQVVLEKLFF
cdr3_nt: TGTGCCAGCAGCCAGGTGGTCTTGGAAAAACTGTTTTTT

d_call: NA
j_call: TRBJ2-7
clone_size: once
v_call: TRBV4-1
cdr3_aa: CASSPGDEQYF
cdr3_nt: TGCGCCAGCAGCCCCGGGGACGAGCAGTACTTC

d_call: TRBD1
j_call: TRBJ2-1
clone_size: few
v_call: TRBV14
cdr3_aa: CASSQLVPPGQGSNEQFF
cdr3_nt: TGTGCCAGCAGCCAGCTTGTCCCCCCGGGACAGGGATCAAATGAGCAGTTCTTC

d_call: TRBD2
j_call: TRBJ2-5
clone_size: NA
v_call: TRBV7-8
cdr3_aa: CASSPQKGLARETQYF
cdr3_nt: TGTGCCAGCAGCCCCCAAAAAGGACTAGCGAGGGAGACCCAGTACTTC

d_call: TRBD1
j_call: TRBJ1-1
clone_size: NA
v_call: TRBV23-1
cdr3_aa: CASSQSIAGTGENTEAFF
cdr3_nt: TGCGCCAGCAGTCAATCTATAGCCGGGACAGGGGAGAACACTGAAGCTTTCTTT

d_call: TRBD1
j_call: TRBJ1-2
clone_size: NA
v_call: TRBV6-2/TRBV6-3
cdr3_aa: CASSTAGQGVVGYTF
cdr3_nt: TGTGCCAGCAGCACCGCGGGACAGGGGGTTGTTGGCTACACCTTC

d_call: TRBD1
j_call: TRBJ1-2
clone_size: NA
v_call: TRBV2
cdr3_aa: CAILIWDSRYGYTF
cdr3_nt: TGTGCCATCCTAATTTGGGACAGCCGTTATGGCTACACCTTC

d_call: TRBD2
j_call: TRBJ2-3
clone_size: NA
v_call: TRBV9
cdr3_aa: CASSVQTSGDTQYF
cdr3_nt: TGTGCCAGCAGCGTCCAGACTAGCGGAGATACGCAGTATTTT

d_call: NA
j_call: TRBJ2-7
clone_size: NA
v_call: TRBV5-1
cdr3_aa: CASSFGGNLPGEQYF
cdr3_nt: TGCGCCAGCAGCTTTGGCGGAAACCTACCGGGGGAGCAGTACTTC

d_call: NA
j_call: TRBJ1-2
clone_size: NA
v_call: TRBV2
cdr3_aa: CASSGVRVRGYTF
cdr3_nt: TGTGCCAGCAGTGGGGTCAGGGTACGGGGCTACACCTTC

d_call: NA
j_call: TRBJ2-6
clone_size: NA
v_call: TRBV18
cdr3_aa: CASSPGGIPLSGANVLTF
cdr3_nt: TGTGCCAGCTCACCTGGAGGGATTCCGCTCTCTGGGGCCAACGTCCTGACTTTC

d_call: NA
j_call: TRBJ1-2
clone_size: NA
v_call: TRBV2
cdr3_aa: CARAAAGYTF
cdr3_nt: TGTGCCAGGGCGGCAGCTGGCTACACCTTC

d_call: NA
j_call: TRBJ1-2
clone_size: few
v_call: TRBV2
cdr3_aa: CARAVTEIYGYTF
cdr3_nt: TGTGCCAGAGCCGTGACAGAAATATATGGCTACACCTTC

d_call: NA
j_call: TRBJ2-1
clone_size: once
v_call: TRBV6-5
cdr3_aa: CASSSAGSEQFF
cdr3_nt: TGTGCCAGCAGTTCCGCGGGGTCTGAGCAGTTCTTC

d_call: NA
j_call: TRBJ1-1
clone_size: NA
v_call: TRBV11-3
cdr3_aa: CASSLDRENTEAFF
cdr3_nt: TGTGCCAGCAGCTTAGACAGGGAGAACACTGAAGCTTTCTTT

d_call: TRBD1
j_call: TRBJ2-5
clone_size: NA
v_call: TRBV9
cdr3_aa: CASSPDATGGRTQYF
cdr3_nt: TGTGCCAGCAGCCCAGACGCGACAGGGGGCCGGACCCAGTACTTC

d_call: TRBD1
j_call: TRBJ2-2
clone_size: NA
v_call: TRBV19
cdr3_aa: CASSIDRAGTGELFF
cdr3_nt: TGTGCCAGTAGTATCGACAGGGCGGGCACCGGGGAGCTGTTTTTT

d_call: NA
j_call: TRBJ2-7
clone_size: NA
v_call: TRBV5-4
cdr3_aa: CASSLEGDEQYF
cdr3_nt: TGTGCCAGCAGCTTGGAGGGGGACGAGCAGTACTTC

d_call: NA
j_call: TRBJ2-7
clone_size: NA
v_call: TRBV6-1
cdr3_aa: CASSEWGTELYEQYF
cdr3_nt: TGTGCCAGCAGTGAATGGGGGACTGAGCTCTACGAGCAGTACTTC

d_call: TRBD1
j_call: TRBJ1-4
clone_size: once
v_call: TRBV10-3
cdr3_aa: CAISDNRGNAEKLFF
cdr3_nt: TGTGCCATCAGTGACAACAGGGGCAATGCTGAAAAACTGTTTTTT

d_call: NA
j_call: TRBJ1-5
clone_size: NA
v_call: TRBV30
cdr3_aa: CAWSPGGNQPQHF
cdr3_nt: TGTGCCTGGAGTCCAGGGGGCAATCAGCCCCAGCATTTT

d_call: TRBD2
j_call: TRBJ2-5
clone_size: NA
v_call: TRBV27
cdr3_aa: CASSPNRLAKETQYF
cdr3_nt: TGTGCCAGCAGCCCGAACAGACTAGCCAAAGAGACCCAGTACTTC

d_call: TRBD2
j_call: TRBJ2-7
clone_size: NA
v_call: TRBV4-1
cdr3_aa: CASSQRPQLAGGNYEQYF
cdr3_nt: TGCGCCAGCAGCCAAAGGCCCCAACTAGCGGGAGGGAACTACGAGCAGTACTTC

d_call: NA
j_call: TRBJ1-2
clone_size: NA
v_call: TRBV2
cdr3_aa: CASSVGGRYGYTF
cdr3_nt: TGTGCCAGCAGTGTCGGAGGGCGGTATGGCTACACCTTC

d_call: TRBD1
j_call: TRBJ2-1
clone_size: NA
v_call: TRBV10-2
cdr3_aa: CASSDPGQVISYNEQFF
cdr3_nt: TGCGCCAGCAGTGATCCCGGACAGGTTATATCCTACAATGAGCAGTTCTTC

d_call: NA
j_call: TRBJ1-2
clone_size: NA
v_call: TRBV27
cdr3_aa: CASSPSRETNYGYTF
cdr3_nt: TGTGCCAGCTCCCCAAGCAGGGAAACTAACTATGGCTACACCTTC

d_call: NA
j_call: TRBJ2-7
clone_size: NA
v_call: TRBV5-4
cdr3_aa: CASSNDYNEQYF
cdr3_nt: TGTGCCAGCAGCAATGACTATAACGAGCAGTACTTC

d_call: TRBD1
j_call: TRBJ2-5
clone_size: NA
v_call: TRBV5-4
cdr3_aa: CASSHWDSQETQYF
cdr3_nt: TGTGCCAGCAGCCATTGGGACAGCCAAGAGACCCAGTACTTC

d_call: TRBD1
j_call: TRBJ2-1
clone_size: NA
v_call: TRBV2
cdr3_aa: CASSRTGGSYNEQFF
cdr3_nt: TGTGCCAGCAGTCGGACAGGAGGCTCCTACAATGAGCAGTTCTTC

d_call: TRBD1
j_call: TRBJ2-7
clone_size: NA
v_call: TRBV10-3
cdr3_aa: CAISDGDRGDEQYF
cdr3_nt: TGTGCCATCAGTGACGGGGACAGGGGTGACGAGCAGTACTTC

d_call: NA
j_call: TRBJ2-3
clone_size: NA
v_call: TRBV7-7
cdr3_aa: CASSSSGSTDTQYF
cdr3_nt: TGTGCCAGCAGCTCCAGCGGGAGCACAGATACGCAGTATTTT

d_call: NA
j_call: TRBJ2-7
clone_size: NA
v_call: TRBV7-2
cdr3_aa: CASSLEYTSGAGQYF
cdr3_nt: TGTGCCAGCAGCTTAGAATACACCTCAGGCGCCGGGCAGTACTTC

d_call: NA
j_call: TRBJ2-2
clone_size: few
v_call: TRBV5-1
cdr3_aa: CASSYHPGNTGELFF
cdr3_nt: TGCGCCAGCAGCTACCACCCGGGGAACACCGGGGAGCTGTTTTTT

d_call: NA
j_call: TRBJ2-3
clone_size: NA
v_call: TRBV12-3/TRBV12-4
cdr3_aa: CASSFSGADTQYF
cdr3_nt: TGTGCCAGCAGTTTTTCGGGAGCAGATACGCAGTATTTT

d_call: TRBD2
j_call: TRBJ2-2
clone_size: NA
v_call: TRBV5-4
cdr3_aa: CASGGWSSGELFF
cdr3_nt: TGTGCCTCCGGGGGGTGGTCGTCCGGGGAGCTGTTTTTT

d_call: TRBD1
j_call: TRBJ1-2
clone_size: NA
v_call: TRBV6-5
cdr3_aa: CASSTASQGAYGYTF
cdr3_nt: TGTGCCAGCAGTACGGCCTCCCAGGGGGCTTATGGCTACACCTTC

d_call: NA
j_call: TRBJ2-5
clone_size: NA
v_call: TRBV7-3
cdr3_aa: CASSLMEAETQYF
cdr3_nt: TGTGCCAGCAGCTTAATGGAGGCAGAGACCCAGTACTTC